These 18 T cell receptor beta chains were all obtained from the same sample, sequenced in a study of T cell repertoires in cytomegalovirus infection. TCRdb re-called the reads through MiXCR, storing one row per CDR3 protein. Among over 150,000 distinct CDR3 sequences listed, over 13% were seen once. The sample consisted of PBMCs. Every receptor here comes from a human donor in good health (CMV status not recorded). Some clones in this sample may be carry-over from other donors' samples.

At least ten counts were recorded for this clonotype. The rearrangement links TRBV7-2 to TRBJ2-2; TRBD2 matches at 7 bases. The V segment lost 3 bases and the J segment 5 bases; nucleotides outside the gene matches: 3. The CDR3 runs 14 residues. Germline-derived CDR1 and CDR2 are SGHTA and FQGNSA. CDR3: CASSFAGVTGELFF. The CDR3, as DNA: TGTGCCAGCAGCTTTGCGGGAGTTACCGGGGAGCTGTTTTTT.

This clonotype has more than one count but fewer than ten. CDR3 in DNA: TGTGCCACCGAGGACAGGGCGAATCAGCCCCAGCATTTT. It translates to CATEDRANQPQHF. The gene calls are TRBV28 and TRBJ1-5; 8 positions match TRBD1. The CDR3 contains 13 residues. J gave up 4 bases and V 10 bases, and 6 bases lay outside the gene matches. CDR1 and CDR2 (germline): MDHEN, SYDVKM.

The J gene is TRBJ2-7, the V gene TRBV12-5; 8 bases line up with TRBD1. Per germline, CDR1 LGHNT and CDR2 FRNRAP. CDR3 length: 14 amino acids. J lost 2 bases, V lost 4 bases, and 4 bases had no gene match. In DNA form, the CDR3 reads TGTGCTAGTGGTTCCCGGACAGGGCCCTACGAGCAGTACTTC. Its protein product is CASGSRTGPYEQYF.

This clonotype was picked up many times. V usage is TRBV10-3 and J usage is TRBJ2-3; 9 bases line up with TRBD1. J was trimmed by 1 base and V by 2 bases; bases with no gene match: 4. Germline lookup yields CDR1 ENHRY and CDR2 SYGVKD. There are 16 residues in the CDR3. Written as DNA, the CDR3 is TGTGCCATCAGTGAGCCGGGACAGGGCGGCACAGATACGCAGTATTTT. This encodes CAISEPGQGGTDTQYF.

This clonotype was seen ten or more times. The J gene is TRBJ2-5, the V gene TRBV6-1; TRBD1 matches at 8 bases. After removal of 4 bases from V and 4 bases from J, the junction contained 11 bases not matched to a gene. The CDR3 has 16 residues. The germline gives CDR1 MNHNS, CDR2 SASEGT. CDR3 region: CASSAGTGGRPETQYF. The CDR3, as DNA: TGTGCCAGCAGTGCCGGGACAGGCGGACGACCAGAGACCCAGTACTTC.

The table lists this clonotype with many counts. V gene TRBV7-2 combines with J gene TRBJ1-1, with D possibly being TRBD1 (5 bases). Germline CDR1 and CDR2: SGHTA and FQGNSA. The V end was cut by 6 bases, the J end by 2 bases, with 16 bases between. The CDR3 runs 15 residues. The DNA for the CDR3 is TGTGCCAGCAGTCGGGACGTCGCTTCCAACACTGAAGCTTTCTTT. It translates to CASSRDVASNTEAFF.

The rearrangement uses TRBV5-1 and TRBJ2-5; 8 bases align to TRBD1. Germline CDR1 reads SGHRS; CDR2 reads YFSETQ. V trimming: 4 bases; J trimming: 9 bases; junction bases outside the gene matches: 11. The CDR3 totals 14 residues. This CDR3 is CASSPTGVNAAQYF. The CDR3 DNA reads TGCGCCAGCAGCCCGACAGGGGTCAACGCGGCCCAGTACTTC. The entire variable domain, with the rest obtained from reference TRBV5-1 and TRBJ2-5, is as follows: KAGVTQTPRYLIKTRGQQVTLSCSPISGHRSVSWYQQTPGQGLQFLFEYFSETQRNKGNFPGRFSGRQFSNSRSEMNVSTLELGDSALYLCASSPTGVNAAQYFGPGTRLLVL.

The V call is TRBV2, the J call TRBJ2-7; 9 bases map to TRBD1. Trimming removed 7 bases from V and 4 bases from J; junction bases left unmatched: 2. The CDR3 runs 12 residues. Germline CDR1 is SNHLY and CDR2 is FYNNEI. This CDR3 is CASMGTGYEQYF. CDR3 bases: TGTGCCAGCATGGGGACAGGGTACGAGCAGTACTTC.

Of note for this clonotype: A single base separates this from a much larger clone, so it may be a read error. The chain links TRBV6-5 to TRBJ2-4, with D unclear. CDR1 is MNHEY and CDR2 is SVGAGI in the germline V gene. CDR3 length: 12 residues. The CDR3 here is CASPSAKNVQYF. CDR3 in DNA: TGTGCCAGCCCGTCAGCCAAAAACGTTCAGTACTTC.

Many counts were recorded for this clonotype. The V call is TRBV12-3 or TRBV12-4, the J call TRBJ2-1; 10 bases line up with TRBD2. CDR3 length: 15 amino acids. Trimming removed 6 bases from V and 10 bases from J; junction bases left unmatched: 12. In nucleotides, the CDR3 is TGTGCCAGCAGCCCCGGGACTAGCGTCCTAGGGGAGCAGTTCTTC. Translating it yields CASSPGTSVLGEQFF.

This clonotype occurred many times. The V call is TRBV7-8, the J call TRBJ2-4, with a tentative D call TRBD2 (5 bases). V dropped 5 bases and J dropped 1 base, with 12 bases sitting between them. Germline CDR1 is SGHVS and CDR2 is FQNEAQ. The CDR3 consists of 15 residues. The CDR3: CASSPGPGAKNIQYF. CDR3 DNA: TGTGCCAGCAGCCCCGGGCCGGGGGCCAAAAACATTCAGTACTTC.

This clonotype was found many times. This chain uses TRBV4-1 with TRBJ1-1, with D tentatively TRBD1 (5 bases). The CDR3 length is 14 residues. With 10 bases removed from V and 5 bases from J, the gap between germline ends came to 20 bases. CDR1 and CDR2 (germline): MGHRA, YSYEKL. CDR3: CATQPLGGGTEAFF. CDR3 in DNA: TGCGCCACCCAGCCCCTCGGGGGGGGTACTGAAGCTTTCTTT.

Worth noting for this clonotype: A read error may explain this, as a much larger clone is one base away. The rearrangement joins TRBV15 to TRBJ2-7; 10 bases are shared with TRBD2. Germline V gene data show CDR1 as LNHNV and CDR2 as YYDKDF (reference sequence). This CDR3 is built from 16 residues. CDR3 in DNA: TGTGCCACCAACAGAGATGGGACTAGCGAGAAAGGAGGGCAGTACTTC. Its protein is CATNRDGTSEKGGQYF.

This clonotype was counted ten times or more. J is TRBJ1-6 and V is TRBV6-5; a weak D match, TRBD1 (6 bases). Trimming removed 4 bases from V and 9 bases from J, with 22 bases in between. The CDR3 covers 17 residues. Per germline, CDR1 MNHEY and CDR2 SVGAGI. The CDR3 DNA reads TGTGCCAGCAGTTCCTTCGGGCACGGGGGGCAAGGTTCACCCCTCCACTTT. Protein: CASSSFGHGGQGSPLHF.

This clonotype was observed at least ten times. The J gene is TRBJ2-1, the V gene TRBV5-4; D might be TRBD2 (7 bases). The CDR3 has 15 amino acids. Trimming took 1 base from V and 7 from J, leaving 15 bases between them. Germline V lookup: CDR1 SGHNT, CDR2 YYREEE (reference sequence). The CDR3 region is CASSLPGAAGNEQFF. DNA of the CDR3: TGTGCCAGCAGCTTGCCAGGGGCAGCGGGGAATGAGCAGTTCTTC. The whole variable domain, remainder taken from reference TRBV5-4 and TRBJ2-1, is ETGVTQSPTHLIKTRGQQVTLRCSSQSGHNTVSWYQQALGQGPQFIFQYYREEENGRGNFPPRFSGLQFPNYSSELNVNALELDDSALYLCASSLPGAAGNEQFFGPGTRLTVL.

This clonotype has a handful of counts. V and J are TRBV27 and TRBJ2-7; TRBD1 matches 7 bases. In germline, CDR1 is MNHEY, CDR2 SMNVEV (reference sequence). This CDR3 spans 15 amino acids. With 5 bases clipped from V and 3 bases from J, the junction kept 10 bases outside the gene matches. CDR3 loop: CASSPLTGLIYEQYF. The CDR3 DNA reads TGTGCCAGCAGTCCTCTGACAGGGCTAATCTACGAGCAGTACTTC.

This clonotype was seen a few times. V and J are TRBV4-3 and TRBJ2-7; D is tentatively TRBD1 or TRBD2 (5 bases each). CDR1 and CDR2 from the germline V gene are LGHNA and YSLEER. The ends were cut back, 3 bases at V and 3 bases at J, with 15 bases in the middle. The CDR3 has 15 amino acids. CDR3 coding DNA: TGCGCCAGCAGCCATACGAGCGTGGGGGACTACGAGCAGTACTTC. Translating it yields CASSHTSVGDYEQYF.

This rearrangement joins TRBV29-1 to TRBJ2-5; D gene ambiguous. The V gene lost 6 bases and the J gene lost 4 bases, with 9 bases spanning the gap. Germline CDR1 reads SQVTM; CDR2 reads ANQGSEA. This CDR3 spans 11 amino acids. In nucleotides, the CDR3 is TGCAGCGTGAGCGAATCAGAGACCCAGTACTTC. The encoded protein is CSVSESETQYF.